Below are 24 T cell receptor beta chains sequenced from a single sample in a study of cytomegalovirus exposure and HLA in healthy donors. Sequenced by immunoSEQ multiplex PCR; TCRdb stores in-frame clones only, minus some. This table has 100,000 to 150,000 clones, roughly 93% appearing once. Material for sequencing was PBMCs. These receptors were obtained from a woman aged 18 to 35 in good health and CMV-seronegative.

The rearrangement uses TRBV13 and TRBJ1-1; possibly TRBD1 for D (6 bases). The CDR3 consists of 14 residues. Germline CDR1 reads PRHDT; CDR2 reads FYEKMQ (reference sequence). Trimming left V 0 bases short and J 5 bases short, with 10 bases between. The DNA of the CDR3 is TGTGCCAGCAGCTTAGGCCAGGGGCGGACTGAAGCTTTCTTT. Residues: CASSLGQGRTEAFF.

The rearrangement links TRBV28 to TRBJ2-1; D may be TRBD2 (6 bases). V lost 5 bases and J 8 bases, leaving 10 bases between the germline ends. The CDR3 length is 12 residues. CDR1 and CDR2 (germline): MDHEN, SYDVKM. The CDR3, as DNA: TGTGCCAGCAGTCGGAGGGTCCATGAGCAGTTCTTC. Amino acid sequence: CASSRRVHEQFF.

The rearrangement joins TRBV6-1 to TRBJ1-1, with TRBD1 matching 7 bases. The germline V gene has CDR1 MNHNS and CDR2 SASEGT. The CDR3 spans 14 residues. Trimming removed 4 bases from V and 3 bases from J; junction bases left unmatched: 5. In DNA form, the CDR3 reads TGTGCCAGCAGTGTAGGGACAGACCACACTGAAGCTTTCTTT. It yields the protein CASSVGTDHTEAFF.

The rearrangement joins TRBV5-1 to TRBJ1-5; D is unclear. This CDR3 has 14 residues. Trimming shortened V by 2 bases and J by 6 bases, and 12 bases separated the two germline ends. Germline CDR1 is SGHRS and CDR2 is YFSETQ. The CDR3 sequence is CASSLLGGSQPQHF. CDR3 in DNA: TGCGCCAGCAGCTTATTAGGCGGGAGTCAGCCCCAGCATTTT.

The CDR3 DNA reads TGTGCCAGCAGTGAAGACTCTTGGCCTATAAACGCGGCTGAAGCTTTCTTT. This encodes CASSEDSWPINAAEAFF. This rearrangement joins TRBV6-1 to TRBJ1-1, with D unclear. Trimming took off 1 base at V and 6 bases at J, with 21 bases between the two ends. The CDR3 is 17 residues long. Germline lookup yields CDR1 MNHNS and CDR2 SASEGT.

The V and J genes are TRBV5-1 and TRBJ2-7; D perhaps matches TRBD1 (7 bases). The CDR3 covers 16 residues. V lost 4 bases to trimming and J lost 4 bases, with 21 bases between them. CDR1 is SGHRS, CDR2 YFSETQ, per germline. CDR3 in amino acids: CASSPGLGRGAYEQYF. CDR3 DNA sequence: TGCGCCAGCAGCCCAGGTCTTGGCAGGGGGGCATACGAGCAGTACTTC.

The chain is built from TRBV19 and TRBJ1-5, with D perhaps TRBD1 (6 bases). Germline CDR1 LNHDA, CDR2 SQIVND (reference sequence). Between the trimmed V and J ends, which lost 5 bases and 0 bases, there was a span of 11 bases. This CDR3 comprises 15 residues. CDR3 DNA: TGTGCCAGTAGTTTTTACAGGGATAGCAATCAGCCCCAGCATTTT. Residues: CASSFYRDSNQPQHF.

The rearrangement joins TRBV18 to TRBJ2-5, with 9 bases that match TRBD1. Germline trimming cut 2 bases from V and 13 bases from J; bases unmatched to any gene: 17. The CDR3 extends over 16 amino acids. Germline V CDR1 and CDR2: KGHSH, LQKENI. The CDR3 DNA reads as TGTGCCAGCTCACCAAGTGCCGGGACAGGGCTCCTAGCGGTGTACTTC. Its translation is CASSPSAGTGLLAVYF. Drawing the rest from reference TRBV18 and TRBJ2-5, the complete variable domain is NAGVMQNPRHLVRRRGQEARLRCSPMKGHSHVYWYRQLPEEGLKFMVYLQKENIIDESGMPKERFSAEFPKEGPSILRIQQVVRGDSAAYFCASSPSAGTGLLAVYFGPGTRLLVL.

V is TRBV30 and J is TRBJ1-5; 9 positions agree with TRBD1. J lost 3 bases, V lost 0 bases, and 12 bases had no gene match. Germline values: CDR1 GTSNPN, CDR2 SVGIG (reference sequence). There are 18 residues in the CDR3. This CDR3 is CAWSVLSTGGINNQPQHF. DNA of the CDR3: TGTGCCTGGAGTGTACTGTCGACAGGGGGTATTAACAATCAGCCCCAGCATTTT.

The genes are TRBV28 and TRBJ2-7; D possibly corresponds to TRBD1 (5 bases). The CDR3 has 12 residues. V lost 4 bases to trimming and J lost 5 bases, with 9 bases between them. In germline, CDR1 is MDHEN, CDR2 SYDVKM. In DNA, the CDR3 is TGTGCCAGCAGTTCCTCCAGGGACGAGCAGTACTTC. Protein: CASSSSRDEQYF.

The V call is TRBV28, the J call TRBJ2-5; 12 nucleotides agree with TRBD2. Germline CDR1 is MDHEN and CDR2 is SYDVKM. The V gene end was trimmed by 6 bases and the J gene end by 5 bases; junction bases not matched to a gene: 16. This CDR3 is 18 amino acids long. The CDR3 region is CASSPTSGSLGLKETQYF. The DNA for the CDR3 is TGTGCCAGCAGCCCGACTAGCGGGAGTTTAGGCTTGAAGGAGACCCAGTACTTC.

Written as DNA, the CDR3 is TGTGCCAGCAGCGGGGAGGGCTATGGCTACACCTTC. It is translated as CASSGEGYGYTF. V and J are TRBV28 and TRBJ1-2; D not resolved. The CDR3 loop spans 12 amino acids. V was clipped by 6 bases and J by 4 bases, with 9 bases between them. CDR1 is MDHEN and CDR2 is SYDVKM in the germline V gene.

The V and J genes are TRBV10-3 and TRBJ2-1; 7 bases align to TRBD1. The CDR3 runs to 14 residues. After removal of 5 bases from V and 1 base from J, the junction contained 2 bases not matched to a gene. Germline V gene lookup returns CDR1 ENHRY and CDR2 SYGVKD. CDR3 bases: TGTGCCATCAGTACAGGGGATTCCTACAATGAGCAGTTCTTC. This codes for CAISTGDSYNEQFF.

This chain uses TRBV5-1 with TRBJ2-7; D is undetermined. This CDR3 has 12 amino acids. CDR1 SGHRS and CDR2 YFSETQ come from the germline V gene. With 4 bases removed from V and 7 bases from J, the gap between germline ends came to 12 bases. CDR3 in amino acids: CASSLSPREQYF. Written as DNA, the CDR3 is TGCGCCAGCAGCCTATCTCCCCGGGAGCAGTACTTC.

The rearrangement uses TRBV19 and TRBJ1-1; D may be TRBD1 (6 bases). V was pared by 5 bases and J by 4 bases, with 11 bases between. The CDR3 has 13 amino acids. Germline V gene data show CDR1 as LNHDA and CDR2 as SQIVND (reference sequence). The CDR3 here is CASSGQGLTEAFF. CDR3 sequence (DNA): TGTGCCAGTAGTGGGCAGGGGCTCACTGAAGCTTTCTTT.

The chain couples TRBV15 to TRBJ2-1; maybe TRBD2 (5 bases). V was clipped by 1 base and J by 9 bases, with 16 bases between them. The CDR3 is made up of 15 amino acids. Germline CDR1 is LNHNV and CDR2 is YYDKDF (reference sequence). The CDR3 sequence is CATSRAGGAAGEQFF. Here the CDR3 DNA reads TGTGCCACCAGCAGAGCTGGAGGAGCGGCGGGTGAGCAGTTCTTC.

The genes are TRBV15 and TRBJ2-7; 10 nucleotides agree with TRBD1. The CDR3 spans 13 residues. Germline V gene lookup returns CDR1 LNHNV and CDR2 YYDKDF (reference sequence). With 8 bases clipped from V and 6 bases from J, the junction kept 7 bases outside the gene matches. The CDR3 loop reads CATAGTGVAEQYF. CDR3 DNA sequence: TGTGCCACCGCCGGGACAGGGGTCGCCGAGCAGTACTTC. The full variable domain, completed using reference TRBV15 and TRBJ2-7, is DAMVIQNPRYQVTQFGKPVTLSCSQTLNHNVMYWYQQKSSQAPKLLFHYYDKDFNNEADTPDNFQSRRPNTSFCFLDIRSPGLGDTAMYLCATAGTGVAEQYFGPGTRLTVT.

The chain uses TRBV6-5 and TRBJ2-2; 7 nucleotides match TRBD2. The CDR3 is 12 amino acids. Germline CDR1 reads MNHEY; CDR2 reads SVGAGI. V was pared by 5 bases and J by 6 bases, with 0 bases of the junction left unmatched. CDR3: CASSSGAGELFF. CDR3 DNA: TGTGCCAGCAGTAGCGGGGCCGGGGAGCTGTTTTTT.

This chain joins TRBV30 and TRBJ2-7; TRBD2 might be the D (5 bases). Trimming took off 0 bases at V and 1 base at J, with 13 bases between the two ends. The CDR3 extends over 15 amino acids. Germline assignment: CDR1 GTSNPN and CDR2 SVGIG (reference sequence). The CDR3 loop is CAWSVRGQSSYEQYF. The CDR3 bases are TGTGCCTGGAGTGTTCGAGGGCAGAGTTCCTACGAGCAGTACTTC.

The chain combines TRBV30 with TRBJ2-6; D gene ambiguous. Trimming took 5 bases from V and 1 from J, leaving 6 bases between them. Germline loops: CDR1 GTSNPN, CDR2 SVGIG (reference sequence). This CDR3 has 13 amino acids. CDR3 nucleotide sequence: TGTGCCTGGGGAGTGTCTGGGGCCAACGTCCTGACTTTC. Translated: CAWGVSGANVLTF.

This clone was seen once. V gene TRBV7-9 combines with J gene TRBJ2-6; 9 nucleotides agree with TRBD1. The CDR3 loop spans 16 amino acids. CDR1 SEHNR and CDR2 FQNEAQ come from the germline V gene (reference sequence). V gave up 5 bases and J gave up 2 bases; unmatched junction bases: 4. The CDR3 nucleotides are TGTGCCAGCAGCCGGGGACAGGGTACTGGGGCCAACGTCCTGACTTTC. Its translation: CASSRGQGTGANVLTF.

This chain joins TRBV13 and TRBJ2-2, with TRBD1 matching 10 bases. The CDR3 sequence is 17 residues long. Germline CDR1 and CDR2: PRHDT and FYEKMQ (reference sequence). V dropped 5 bases and J dropped 4; count of bases not matched to a gene: 10. For the CDR3, the DNA is TGTGCCAGCAGCCTTAATCCGGGACAGGGGTTCACCGGGGAGCTGTTTTTT. Translated, it gives CASSLNPGQGFTGELFF.

This chain joins TRBV19 and TRBJ2-1; 9 bases fit TRBD2. The CDR3 totals 22 residues. J lost 3 bases, V lost 9 bases, and 30 bases had no gene match. The germline V gene has CDR1 LNHDA and CDR2 SQIVND (reference sequence). The CDR3 loop reads CASKNNEGPVYSGSSFYNEQFF. The CDR3 nucleotides are TGTGCCAGCAAGAATAACGAGGGACCCGTGTATAGCGGGAGTTCCTTCTACAATGAGCAGTTCTTC.

The table lists this clone with a count of one. The chain carries TRBV7-2 and TRBJ2-6, with D perhaps matching TRBD1 (6 bases). Germline V gene sequence: CDR1 SGHTA, CDR2 FQGNSA. Deletions cut 6 bases from V and 2 bases from J, with 8 bases between. This CDR3 comprises 14 residues. This CDR3 reads CASSYRAGANVLTF. The CDR3 DNA is TGTGCCAGCAGTTACAGGGCTGGGGCCAACGTCCTGACTTTC.